Following are 5 T cell receptor beta chains from one sample sequenced in a study of graft-versus-host responses after intestinal transplantation. Produced via immunoSEQ multiplex PCR; TCRdb's table is partial and in-frame only. The sample has roughly 11,000 clones; over 70% are singletons. Investigators treated the graft tissue so that it released intraepithelial and lamina propria lymphocytes. The sequences come from ileum tissue, collected less than 150 days after intestinal transplantation. The receptors shown here come from a human patient who received an intestinal transplant, so some T cells may come from the graft donor.

The chain recombines TRBV5-1 with TRBJ2-5; unclear D gene. Looked up from germline, CDR1 is SGHRS and CDR2 is YFSETQ. Trimming removed 0 bases at V and 0 bases at J, with 12 bases between. This CDR3 is built from 16 residues. CDR3 sequence: CASSLEPQSYQETQYF. CDR3 in DNA: TGCGCCAGCAGCTTGGAGCCACAGAGTTACCAAGAGACCCAGTACTTC.

CDR3 residues: CASSLWAGPLYEQYF. The DNA of the CDR3 is TGTGCCAGCAGCTTATGGGCAGGGCCTCTCTACGAGCAGTACTTC. The J gene is TRBJ2-7, the V gene TRBV7-3; D perhaps matches TRBD1 (5 bases). CDR1 is SGHTA, CDR2 FQGTGA, per germline. The germline V and J ends were trimmed by 2 bases and 3 bases, with 14 bases remaining between them. This CDR3 has 15 residues.

The chain recombines TRBV6-6 with TRBJ1-5, with D hard to call. Germline V gene data show CDR1 as MNHNY and CDR2 as SVGAGI (reference sequence). The V end was cut by 2 bases, the J end by 1 base, with 9 bases between. The CDR3 has 15 residues. The CDR3 DNA is TGTGCCAGCAGTTACCCGATGGGCAGCAATCAGCCCCAGCATTTT. This codes for CASSYPMGSNQPQHF.

The chain couples TRBV6-5 to TRBJ2-7; tentatively, D is TRBD2 (6 bases). CDR3 length: 15 amino acids. V was shortened by 8 bases and J by 5 bases, with 22 bases between the two germline ends. The V gene's germline CDR1 is MNHEY and CDR2 SVGAGI. The CDR3 spells CASRRGLALLDEQYF. CDR3 DNA: TGTGCCAGCCGGCGGGGACTCGCGCTTTTGGACGAGCAGTACTTC.

This clone appeared once. The J gene is TRBJ2-3, the V gene TRBV11-2; D gene unclear. CDR1 SGHAT and CDR2 FQNNGV come from the germline V gene. CDR3 length: 16 residues. The V and J ends lost 3 bases and 0 bases respectively, with 13 bases between them. The CDR3 DNA reads TGTGCCAGCAGCTTCGTTTTTGGCGGTAGCACAGATACGCAGTATTTT. Encoded protein: CASSFVFGGSTDTQYF.